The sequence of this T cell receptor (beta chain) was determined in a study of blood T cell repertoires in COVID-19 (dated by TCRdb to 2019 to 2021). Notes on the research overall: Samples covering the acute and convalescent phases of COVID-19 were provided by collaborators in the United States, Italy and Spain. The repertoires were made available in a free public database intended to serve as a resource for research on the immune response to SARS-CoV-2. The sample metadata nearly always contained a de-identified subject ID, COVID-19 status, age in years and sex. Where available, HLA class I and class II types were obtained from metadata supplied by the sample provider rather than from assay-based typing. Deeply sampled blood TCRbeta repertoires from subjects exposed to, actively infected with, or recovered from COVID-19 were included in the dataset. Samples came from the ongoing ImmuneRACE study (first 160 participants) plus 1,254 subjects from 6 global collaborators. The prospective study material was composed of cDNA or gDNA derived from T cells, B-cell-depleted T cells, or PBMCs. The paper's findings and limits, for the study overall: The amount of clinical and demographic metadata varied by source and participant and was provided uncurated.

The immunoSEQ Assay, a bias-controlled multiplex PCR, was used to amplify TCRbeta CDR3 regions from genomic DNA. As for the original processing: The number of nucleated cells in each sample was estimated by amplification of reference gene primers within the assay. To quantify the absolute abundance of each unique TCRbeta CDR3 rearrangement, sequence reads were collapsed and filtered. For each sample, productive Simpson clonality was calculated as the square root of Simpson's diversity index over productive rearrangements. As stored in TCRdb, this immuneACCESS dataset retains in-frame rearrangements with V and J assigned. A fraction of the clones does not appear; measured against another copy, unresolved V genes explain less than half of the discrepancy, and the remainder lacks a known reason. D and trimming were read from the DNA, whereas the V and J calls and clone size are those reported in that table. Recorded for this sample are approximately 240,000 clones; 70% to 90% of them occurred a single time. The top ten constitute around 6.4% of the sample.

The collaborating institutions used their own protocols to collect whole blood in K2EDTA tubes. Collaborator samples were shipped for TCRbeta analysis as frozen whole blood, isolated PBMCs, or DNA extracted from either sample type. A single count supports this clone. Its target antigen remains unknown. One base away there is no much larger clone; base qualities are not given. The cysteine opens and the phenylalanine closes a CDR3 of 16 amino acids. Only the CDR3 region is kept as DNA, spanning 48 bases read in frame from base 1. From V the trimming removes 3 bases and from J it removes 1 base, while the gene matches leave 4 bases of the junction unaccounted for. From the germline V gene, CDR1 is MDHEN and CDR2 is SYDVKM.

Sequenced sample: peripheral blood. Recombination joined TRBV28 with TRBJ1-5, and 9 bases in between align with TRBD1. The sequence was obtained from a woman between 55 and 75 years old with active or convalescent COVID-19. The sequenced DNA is TGTGCCAGCAGTTTCCCCGGGACAGGGAGCAATCAGCCCCAGCATTTT. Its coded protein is CASSFPGTGSNQPQHF.